These 6 T cell receptor beta chains were all obtained from the same sample, sequenced in a study of T cells in Graves' hyperthyroidism and ophthalmopathy. TCR beta CDR3 regions were amplified from RNA transcripts. Researchers ran a first-round RT-PCR on the TCR CDR3 using the HTBI primer set. TCRdb reprocessed the multiplex PCR reads via MiXCR and lists one record per CDR3 protein. The table has some 600,000 distinct CDR3 sequences, approximately 15% seen once. The sample comprised blood. The receptors were sampled from a woman in her twenties or thirties with Graves' hyperthyroidism that later progressed to Graves' ophthalmopathy.

This clonotype was detected only a few times. The genes are TRBV7-6 and TRBJ2-1; the D is unclear. CDR1 and CDR2 (germline): SGHVS, FNYEAQ. Trimming stripped 1 base from V and 7 bases from J, with 14 bases between. The CDR3 runs 15 residues. The CDR3 sequence is CASSLEARKPNEQFF. CDR3 DNA: TGTGCCAGCAGCTTAGAGGCTAGGAAACCTAATGAGCAGTTCTTC.

This clonotype was seen repeatedly, ten times or more. J is TRBJ2-3 and V is TRBV24-1; D is possibly TRBD2 (5 bases). CDR1 and CDR2 (germline): KGHDR, SFDVKD. The CDR3 runs 12 residues. V was clipped by 7 bases and J by 6 bases, with 10 bases between them. The CDR3 coding sequence is TGTGCCACCAGCGATCCGGGGGATACGCAGTATTTT. It is translated as CATSDPGDTQYF.

This clonotype was recorded a few times. The chain is built from TRBV4-1 and TRBJ2-7, with TRBD2 matching over 10 bases. The junction had 8 bases not matched to a gene; V was cut back by 2 bases and J by 7 bases. This CDR3 has 15 residues. The germline V gene has CDR1 MGHRA and CDR2 YSYEKL. CDR3 residues: CASSQPRTSGNEQYF. CDR3 bases: TGCGCCAGCAGCCAACCTCGGACTAGCGGAAATGAGCAGTACTTC.

This clonotype was counted ten times or more. V gene TRBV11-3 combines with J gene TRBJ1-4; D is unclear. Germline loops: CDR1 SGHNT, CDR2 YENEEA. V dropped 5 bases and J dropped 4 bases, with 11 bases sitting between them. This CDR3 comprises 14 residues. DNA for the CDR3: TGTGCCAGCAGCCTATCCGGGGTTAATGAAAAACTGTTTTTT. It translates to CASSLSGVNEKLFF.

The table lists this clonotype with many counts. The chain is built from TRBV5-1 and TRBJ2-1; D unresolved. This CDR3 comprises 15 residues. The germline V gene has CDR1 SGHRS and CDR2 YFSETQ. With 4 bases removed from V and 0 bases from J, the gap between germline ends came to 11 bases. The CDR3, as DNA: TGCGCCAGCAGCACAATCTCCGACTCCTACAATGAGCAGTTCTTC. It yields the protein CASSTISDSYNEQFF.

Here the CDR3 DNA reads TGTGCCTGGAGTGTAGCTAGCGGGAACTACAATGAGCAGTTCTTC. The encoded protein is CAWSVASGNYNEQFF. The chain employs TRBV30 and TRBJ2-1, with TRBD2 matching over 9 bases. CDR1 GTSNPN and CDR2 SVGIG come from the germline V gene (reference sequence). The CDR3 covers 15 residues. V lost 0 bases to trimming and J lost 3 bases; unmatched junction nucleotides: 3.